The rows below give T cell receptor beta chains drawn from one sample of a study of memory CD4+ T cells and cytomegalovirus serostatus. Data came from immunoSEQ multiplex PCR; TCRdb stores just in-frame clones and leaves some out. The sample holds some 80,000 clones, 80% seen once. Source material: memory CD4+ T cells from blood. These receptors were collected from an adult in good health and CMV-seronegative. CDR3s include the opening cysteine and the closing phenylalanine or tryptophan. A D gene is named only where the DNA matches it firmly. The size field is filled for only some rows; it gives once, few, many or a size class.

j_call	v_call	d_call	clone_size	cdr3_nt	cdr3_aa
TRBJ1-2	TRBV14	-	-	TGTGCCAGCAGCCAAGTGGGCAGGGTCTATGGCTACACCTTC	CASSQVGRVYGYTF
TRBJ2-3	TRBV28	-	-	TGTGCCAGCAGTGCCGCGAACGGAGATACGCAGTATTTT	CASSAANGDTQYF
TRBJ2-4	TRBV5-1	TRBD1	-	TGCGCCAGCAGTATCGGACAGGGGTTAGCCAAAAACATTCAGTACTTC	CASSIGQGLAKNIQYF
TRBJ1-1	TRBV5-1	-	-	TGCGCCAGCAGCTTGGGAGCGGGGAACACTGAAGCTTTCTTT	CASSLGAGNTEAFF
TRBJ1-2	TRBV5-1	-	once	TGCGCCAGCAGCTTGGAGGGGACGGATATGTTAGGCTACACCTTC	CASSLEGTDMLGYTF
TRBJ2-3	TRBV7-2	TRBD1	-	TGTGCCAGCAGTCTTACAGGGGGCGCGGGCACAGATACGCAGTATTTT	CASSLTGGAGTDTQYF
TRBJ2-3	TRBV10-3	-	-	TGTGCCATCACCTCGGGAGTGGCAGATACGCAGTATTTT	CAITSGVADTQYF
TRBJ1-4	TRBV18	-	-	TGTGCCAGCTCACCCCTTACTCAAAGAACTAATGAAAAACTGTTTTTT	CASSPLTQRTNEKLFF
TRBJ2-3	TRBV6-5	TRBD2	-	TGTGCCAGCACACGAAGCGGGGGGGCACGTGATACGCAGTATTTT	CASTRSGGARDTQYF
TRBJ1-1	TRBV11-1	TRBD1	-	TGTGCCAGCAGCCTTCGTCAGACAGGGTCAGCTTTCTTT	CASSLRQTGSAFF
TRBJ2-2	TRBV11-2	TRBD2	once	TGTGCCAGCACCAATAGCGGGGGCTTCGGCGGGGAGCTGTTTTTT	CASTNSGGFGGELFF
TRBJ1-5	TRBV11-2	-	-	TGTGCCAGCAGCTTAGATCTGGGACAGCCCCAGCATTTT	CASSLDLGQPQHF
TRBJ1-2	TRBV9	-	-	TGTGCCAGCAGCGTAGGACACCCTCAGGCCAATGGCTACACCTTC	CASSVGHPQANGYTF
TRBJ1-1	TRBV7-2	-	-	TGTGCCAGCAGCTTAGCGGCTGGTGGCAGGGTTCGGGCTTTCTTT	CASSLAAGGRVRAFF
TRBJ1-4	TRBV4-3	TRBD1	-	TGCGCCAGCAGCCCGAGGCCCCCGGGACAGGGGGTCCTCAATGAAAAACTGTTTTTT	CASSPRPPGQGVLNEKLFF
TRBJ2-3	TRBV5-1	-	-	TGCGCCAGCAGCCCCCGGGACGGTAGCACAGATACGCAGTATTTT	CASSPRDGSTDTQYF
TRBJ1-1	TRBV30	-	-	TGTGCCTGCCACTCCCCGTACTTCTCCAGGGATGCCACTGAAGCTTTCTTT	CACHSPYFSRDATEAFF
TRBJ2-7	TRBV10-2	-	-	TGCGCCAGCAGTGAAGGGCAGGGATACAACGAGCAGTACTTC	CASSEGQGYNEQYF
TRBJ1-4	TRBV5-1	-	-	TGCGCCAGCAGCTTGGTAGGGAATACTAATGAAAAACTGTTTTTT	CASSLVGNTNEKLFF
TRBJ1-3	TRBV5-1	-	-	TGCGCCAGCAGCTTGCCCCGCGACCCCGGAAACACCATATATTTT	CASSLPRDPGNTIYF
TRBJ1-2	TRBV29-1	TRBD1	few	TGCAGCGTTAGGGAAGGGGGCGGCTACACCTTC	CSVREGGGYTF
TRBJ2-5	TRBV28	TRBD2	once	TGTGCCAGCAGATATAGCGGGGGAGTGGTTGAGACCCAGTACTTC	CASRYSGGVVETQYF
TRBJ2-5	TRBV10-3	TRBD1	-	TGTGCCATCAGTGAGGGACAGGGACAAGAGACCCAGTACTTC	CAISEGQGQETQYF
TRBJ1-1	TRBV7-2	-	-	TGTGCCAGCAGCTCAATGGGTAGATCTGAAGCTTTCTTT	CASSSMGRSEAFF
TRBJ2-1	TRBV28	-	-	TGTGCCAGCAGTTCGGGGGGACAGGAGAAAAACAATGAGCAGTTCTTC	CASSSGGQEKNNEQFF
TRBJ1-2	TRBV6-5	-	-	TGTGCCAGCAGTATTCAGGGGAGGGACTATGGCTACACCTTC	CASSIQGRDYGYTF
TRBJ1-1	TRBV30	-	-	TGTGCCTGGAGTGTACAACTGAACACTGAAGCTTTCTTT	CAWSVQLNTEAFF
TRBJ2-1	TRBV7-8	-	-	TGTGCCAGCAGTGAACGTAGCTATGAGCAGTTCTTC	CASSERSYEQFF
TRBJ1-6	TRBV7-2	-	-	TGTGCCAGCAGCTTAGCGATAGGGAATTCACCCCTCCACTTT	CASSLAIGNSPLHF
TRBJ1-1	TRBV12-5	-	-	TGTGCTAGTGGTTTGGTGCTCGAGAGGGGGGGGTTTGAAGCTTTCTTT	CASGLVLERGGFEAFF
TRBJ2-7	TRBV5-8	-	-	TGTGCCAGCAGTCGGGACCGAGCCTACGAGCAGTACTTC	CASSRDRAYEQYF
TRBJ1-4	TRBV21-1	-	many	TGTGCCAGCAGCAAAATGGACGGCAAACTGTTTTTT	CASSKMDGKLFF
TRBJ2-1	TRBV4-3	-	few	TGCGCCAGCAGCCAAGATTTTGGAGCCGGAGTAAACAATGAGCAGTTCTTC	CASSQDFGAGVNNEQFF
TRBJ1-2	TRBV28	TRBD1	-	TGTGCCAGCAGTTCAGGGGGGCGGCACGACACCTTC	CASSSGGRHDTF
TRBJ1-1	TRBV28	-	-	TGTGCCAGCAGCCTACTGAACACTGAAGCTTTCTTT	CASSLLNTEAFF
TRBJ1-2	TRBV6-6	-	-	TGTGCCAGCAGTTACTCTGCCTGGTTGGGCTACACCTTC	CASSYSAWLGYTF
TRBJ1-1	TRBV5-1	-	once	TGCGCCAGCAGCTTGAATGGGCAGGGAGTGAACACTGAAGCTTTCTTT	CASSLNGQGVNTEAFF
TRBJ2-5	TRBV7-2	-	-	TGTGCCAGCAGCTTAGCGGGCGAGACCCAGTACTTC	CASSLAGETQYF
TRBJ1-6	TRBV10-2	TRBD1	-	TGCGCCAGCAGCGGGACAGGGGTTAGAAATTCACCCCTCCACTTT	CASSGTGVRNSPLHF
TRBJ2-2	TRBV6-6	-	-	TGTGCCAGCAGGGACGCTCCGAACACCGGGGAGCTGTTTTTT	CASRDAPNTGELFF
TRBJ2-7	TRBV11-2	-	-	TGTGCCAGCAGCCGGGACCCATCCTACGAGCAGTACTTC	CASSRDPSYEQYF
TRBJ1-2	TRBV5-1	-	once	TGCGCCAGCAGCATCATCACCGGGTCGCTAAAAAGTGGCTATGGCTACACCTTC	CASSIITGSLKSGYGYTF
TRBJ1-2	TRBV10-3	TRBD1	-	TGTGCCATCAGTGGTGGGACAGCTCCCTATGGCTACACCTTC	CAISGGTAPYGYTF
TRBJ1-1	TRBV7-8	-	-	TGTGCCAGCACCCTAACTGTAGCCACTGAAGCTTTCTTT	CASTLTVATEAFF
TRBJ1-5	TRBV12-5	TRBD1	-	TGTGCTAGTGGTAATCCGGGACAGACTAATCAGCCCCAGCATTTT	CASGNPGQTNQPQHF
TRBJ1-1	TRBV7-2	-	-	TGTGCCAGCAGCCCTAGAGGGATGAACACTGAAGCTTTCTTT	CASSPRGMNTEAFF
TRBJ1-3	TRBV30	TRBD1	-	TGTGCCTGGAGCCTGGGACAGCCGGGGGGGACCATATATTTT	CAWSLGQPGGTIYF
TRBJ1-2	TRBV28	-	-	TGTGCCAGCATGGGCGGGGGTTGGTATGGCTACACCTTC	CASMGGGWYGYTF
TRBJ1-1	TRBV11-2	-	-	TGTGCCAGCAGCCAGACTGCTGAAGCTTTCTTT	CASSQTAEAFF